The 14 T cell receptor beta chains below come from one sample, sequenced in a study of T cells after yellow fever vaccination. TCRdb processed the 5' RACE reads anew with MiXCR; each CDR3 protein has one entry. The sample includes 110,000 or so distinct CDR3 sequences, about 7.8% of them seen just once. Sequenced here: CD4+ T cells sorted from PBMCs, sampled roughly 46 days after the first yellow fever vaccination. All receptors derive from a man between 18 and 35 years old who received the YFV17D yellow fever vaccine.

The sample holds many counts of this clonotype. The chain combines TRBV7-9 with TRBJ1-1, with no clear D. Germline V gene lookup returns CDR1 SEHNR and CDR2 FQNEAQ (reference sequence). The CDR3 covers 14 residues. V shed 3 bases and J shed 0 bases, with 8 bases lying between them. CDR3 loop: CASSFEGVNTEAFF. CDR3 nucleotide sequence: TGTGCCAGCAGCTTTGAGGGCGTGAACACTGAAGCTTTCTTT.

This clonotype was counted many times. This chain uses TRBV25-1 with TRBJ2-5; 14 nucleotides line up with TRBD2. The germline gives CDR1 MGHDK, CDR2 SYGVNS. The CDR3 loop spans 17 amino acids. Germline trimming cut 5 bases from V and 5 bases from J; bases unmatched to any gene: 10. CDR3 in DNA: TGTGCCAGCAGTTCCCGGACTAGCGGGGGGCTGTGGGAGACCCAGTACTTC. Residues: CASSSRTSGGLWETQYF.

This clonotype has ten or more counts. This chain links TRBV5-5 with TRBJ2-1; D gene unclear. The CDR3 loop spans 12 amino acids. V was pared by 2 bases and J by 8 bases, with 8 bases between. Germline V gives CDR1 SGHKS, CDR2 YYEKEE (reference sequence). CDR3 nucleotides: TGTGCCAGCAGCTTTAGAGTAGATGAGCAGTTCTTC. This encodes CASSFRVDEQFF.

The chain uses TRBV6-6 and TRBJ1-3; no clear D gene. Germline V gene sequence: CDR1 MNHNY, CDR2 SVGAGI (reference sequence). CDR3 length equals 11 residues. V was shortened by 8 bases and J by 4 bases, with 6 bases between the two germline ends. CDR3 residues: CASLRGNTIYF. The CDR3 DNA follows: TGTGCCAGCCTACGGGGAAACACCATATATTTT.

This clonotype was observed many times. The chain is built from TRBV6-6 and TRBJ2-7, with a possible D match to TRBD1 (5 bases). Germline assignment: CDR1 MNHNY and CDR2 SVGAGI (reference sequence). This CDR3 contains 13 residues. Trimming cost V 7 bases and J 2 bases, with 12 bases left between them. The CDR3 coding sequence is TGTGCCAGCATGGGGCAGAGACCCTACGAGCAGTACGTC. It is translated as CASMGQRPYEQYV.

This clonotype was seen at least ten times. The rearrangement uses TRBV6-5 and TRBJ2-7; unclear D gene. The CDR3 runs 13 residues. Deletions cut 0 bases from V and 2 bases from J, with 5 bases between. CDR1 is MNHEY, CDR2 SVGAGI, per germline. The DNA of the CDR3 is TGTGCCAGCAGTTACTCGAATGCCTACGAGCAGTACTTC. Residues: CASSYSNAYEQYF.

This clonotype has at least ten counts. The gene calls are TRBV11-2 and TRBJ1-5; a possible D gene is TRBD1 (5 bases). This CDR3 is 13 amino acids long. V was clipped by 0 bases and J by 6 bases, with 6 bases between them. Per germline, CDR1 SGHAT and CDR2 FQNNGV. CDR3 nucleotide sequence: TGTGCCAGCAGCTTAGATCAGGGTCAGCCCCAGCATTTT. Its protein is CASSLDQGQPQHF.

The chain couples TRBV10-2 to TRBJ2-7, with TRBD2 identical over 11 bases. The CDR3 has 15 residues. Trimming took 5 bases from V and 3 from J; bases not matched to a gene: 6. Germline CDR1 is WSHSY and CDR2 is SAAADI. CDR3 DNA: TGCGCCAGCAGTTTTCTAGCGGGGGGCAACTACGAGCAGTACGTC. Its protein product is CASSFLAGGNYEQYV.

This clonotype was seen repeatedly, ten times or more. The rearrangement joins TRBV12-3 or TRBV12-4 to TRBJ1-5, with D unclear. V lost 4 bases, J lost 7 bases, and 8 bases lay in between. The CDR3 sequence is 12 residues long. The CDR3 protein is CASSYPEQPQHF. In DNA form, the CDR3 reads TGTGCCAGCAGTTATCCGGAACAGCCCCAGCATTTT.

This clonotype was picked up a small number of times. The rearrangement joins TRBV6-5 to TRBJ1-5; TRBD1 might be the D (5 bases). V shed 6 bases and J shed 2 bases, with 14 bases lying between them. In germline, CDR1 is MNHEY, CDR2 SVGAGI. This CDR3 spans 15 amino acids. The CDR3 here is CASRGGGSRNQPQHF. The CDR3 DNA is TGTGCCAGCAGGGGGGGGGGGAGTCGCAATCAGCCCCAGCATTTT.

This clonotype appeared many times. The CDR3 loop reads CATTAGGPSGYEEQYF. The DNA for the CDR3 is TGTGCCACCACGGCGGGGGGGCCCAGCGGTTACGAAGAGCAGTACTTC. J is TRBJ2-7 and V is TRBV27, with 9 bases that match TRBD2. Germline loops: CDR1 MNHEY, CDR2 SMNVEV (reference sequence). The CDR3 contains 16 residues. The V and J ends lost 10 bases and 7 bases, in that order; junction bases with no gene match: 20.

A note on this clonotype: This may come from a read error, since a much larger clone is one base off. The chain couples TRBV6-1 to TRBJ2-2; the D gene is possibly TRBD2 (5 bases). This CDR3 region has 17 residues. From germline, CDR1 is MNHNS and CDR2 SASEGT. Trimming cost V 4 bases and J 4 bases, with 19 bases left between them. The CDR3 DNA reads as TGTGCCAGCAGTGTCCTTATGCTGGAGGCTGGCACCGGGGAGCTGTTTTTT. As protein: CASSVLMLEAGTGELFF.

This clonotype was seen at least ten times. The rearrangement uses TRBV29-1 and TRBJ2-5; tentatively, D is TRBD1 or TRBD2 (5 bases each). The CDR3 is 15 residues long. Trimming pared 6 bases from V and 9 bases from J, leaving 26 bases between. CDR1 and CDR2 from the germline V gene are SQVTM and ANQGSEA. The CDR3 reads CSVSGTADSVWPQYF. CDR3 in DNA: TGCAGCGTCTCCGGGACCGCGGATTCAGTTTGGCCCCAGTACTTC.

This clonotype was found many times. V and J are TRBV7-6 and TRBJ1-3; possibly TRBD1 for D (5 bases). This CDR3 is built from 14 residues. Trimming removed 3 bases at V and 2 bases at J, with 8 bases between. The V gene's germline CDR1 is SGHVS and CDR2 FNYEAQ. In DNA, the CDR3 is TGTGCCAGCAGCTTGGGGGTGACTGGAAACACCATATATTTT. Translated: CASSLGVTGNTIYF.